This T cell receptor beta chain appears in the sequencing data of a study of PD-1 blockade in classical Hodgkin lymphoma. The study's findings and limits: Lower baseline TCR diversity marked trial partial responders and progressors.

The table came from immunoSEQ multiplex PCR; TCRdb's copy has only in-frame clones and leaves some out. Found here are some 63,000 clones, roughly nine tenths of them singletons; the top ten hold 9.7%. Following autologous stem cell transplantation, relapse occurred in every patient, and exposure to brentuximab vedotin varied. The V end was cut by 4 bases, the J end by 6 bases, with 2 bases between. From germline, CDR1 is MGHDK and CDR2 SYGVNS. The CDR3 is 10 amino acids. About this clone: Its specificity is not known.

The source was peripheral blood mononuclear cells (PBMCs), collected at baseline. V is TRBV25-1 and J is TRBJ2-3; D is unresolved. This receptor was taken from a human donor with classical Hodgkin lymphoma. The CDR3 region has the DNA TGTGCCAGCAGTGCCGATACGCAGTATTTT. It translates to CASSADTQYF.